These 5 T cell receptor beta chains came from one sample sequenced in a study of blood T cell repertoires in COVID-19. TCRdb's copy holds only in-frame clones and misses some; the assay was immunoSEQ multiplex PCR. The table records about 200,000 clones, 86% of them present only once. Sequencing input: PBMCs or T cells enriched from blood (not recorded which). Receptors were obtained from a woman aged 40 to 49 with acute COVID-19.

The chain joins TRBV4-1 to TRBJ1-5; D is ambiguous. Trimming took 1 base from V and 2 from J, leaving 9 bases between them. This CDR3 comprises 15 residues. Germline CDR1 and CDR2: MGHRA and YSYEKL. The CDR3 bases are TGCGCCAGCAGCCAAGGTCCGCAGGGCAATCAGCCCCAGCATTTT. Translating gives CASSQGPQGNQPQHF.

The chain recombines TRBV11-2 with TRBJ2-3; 7 nucleotides agree with TRBD1. CDR3 size: 18 residues. V lost 4 bases, J lost 1 base, and 14 bases stayed unmatched. Germline lookup yields CDR1 SGHAT and CDR2 FQNNGV. CDR3 amino acids: CASSSTGTANSRTDTQYF. CDR3 nucleotides: TGTGCCAGCAGCTCAACGGGGACAGCCAACAGTCGCACAGATACGCAGTATTTT.

On this clone: Other DNA sequences of this sample code for an identical CDR3. The chain uses TRBV4-1 and TRBJ1-3; the D gene is possibly TRBD1 (5 bases). The CDR3 length is 13 residues. Trimming took 1 base from V and 7 from J, leaving 8 bases between them. The germline V gene has CDR1 MGHRA and CDR2 YSYEKL. CDR3 nucleotide sequence: TGCGCCAGCAGCCAAGGACCAGGGAACACCATATATTTT. This codes for CASSQGPGNTIYF.

In DNA form, the CDR3 reads TGTGCCAGCAGTGGATCCCTCGCCCGAGACAGGCCCTTTTATGGCTACACCTTC. It specifies CASSGSLARDRPFYGYTF. The J gene is TRBJ1-2, the V gene TRBV2, with D perhaps matching TRBD1 (6 bases). The CDR3 covers 18 residues. Germline CDR1 reads SNHLY; CDR2 reads FYNNEI. V lost 4 bases and J 5 bases, leaving 26 bases between the germline ends.

CDR3 sequence reads: CASSLLAGATDTQYF. The CDR3 nucleotides read TGTGCCAGTAGCCTACTAGCGGGAGCCACAGATACGCAGTATTTT. The chain carries TRBV19 and TRBJ2-3; TRBD2 matches at 11 bases. Germline trimming cut 6 bases from V and 2 bases from J; bases unmatched to any gene: 4. There are 15 residues in the CDR3. Germline lookup yields CDR1 LNHDA and CDR2 SQIVND (reference sequence).